This paragraph covers one T cell receptor (beta chain) sequence. This record comes from a study of human T cells and chemical hapten exposure. Study details: Per-sample TCR yield variability stemmed mainly from small pooled library volume differences.

The template was total RNA from unfractionated whole blood. Individual cDNA molecules each carried unique molecular identifiers attached by the library. Each CDR3 protein is one row after TCRdb ran MiXCR on the 5' RACE reads. Of around 100,000 distinct CDR3 sequences listed, around 20% are singletons. V was pared by 6 bases and J by 2 bases, with 16 bases between. Germline assignment: CDR1 MDHEN and CDR2 SYDVKM. The CDR3 has 15 amino acids. This chain uses TRBV28 with TRBJ2-5; TRBD2 is a possible D gene (5 bases). The sequence came from a human donor in good health. The CDR3 is CASRRMTGKQETQYF. For the CDR3, the DNA is TGTGCCAGCAGGCGTATGACCGGGAAGCAAGAGACCCAGTACTTC.